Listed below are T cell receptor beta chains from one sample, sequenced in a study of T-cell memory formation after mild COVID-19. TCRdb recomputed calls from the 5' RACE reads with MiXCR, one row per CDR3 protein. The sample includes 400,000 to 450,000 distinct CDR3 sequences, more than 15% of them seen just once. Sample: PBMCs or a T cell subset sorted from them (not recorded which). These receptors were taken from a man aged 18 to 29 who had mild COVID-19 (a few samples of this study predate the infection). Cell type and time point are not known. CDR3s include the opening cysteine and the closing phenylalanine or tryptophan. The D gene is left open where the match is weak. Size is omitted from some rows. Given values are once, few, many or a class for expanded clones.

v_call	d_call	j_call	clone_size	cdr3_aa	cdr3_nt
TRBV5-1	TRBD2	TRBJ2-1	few	CASSFLSGGPNEQFF	TGCGCCAGCAGCTTTCTTAGCGGGGGGCCCAATGAGCAGTTCTTC
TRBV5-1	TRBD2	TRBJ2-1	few	CASSEGAGAVEQFF	TGCGCCAGCAGCGAGGGAGCGGGGGCAGTTGAGCAGTTCTTC
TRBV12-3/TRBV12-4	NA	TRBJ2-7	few	CASSAHYEQYF	TGTGCCAGCAGCGCCCACTACGAGCAGTACTTC
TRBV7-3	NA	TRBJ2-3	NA	CASSHHPTDTQYF	TGTGCCAGCAGCCACCACCCAACAGATACGCAGTATTTT
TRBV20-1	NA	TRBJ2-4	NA	CSARKASENIQYF	TGCAGTGCCAGGAAGGCTTCGGAAAACATTCAGTACTTC
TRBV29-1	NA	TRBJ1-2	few	CSVVGLYGYTF	TGCAGCGTTGTCGGGCTCTATGGCTACACCTTC
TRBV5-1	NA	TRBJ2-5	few	CASSLGVERTQYF	TGCGCCAGCAGCTTGGGGGTGGAAAGGACCCAGTACTTC
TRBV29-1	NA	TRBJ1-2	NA	CSADPDSHGYTF	TGCAGCGCCGATCCCGACAGCCATGGCTACACCTTC
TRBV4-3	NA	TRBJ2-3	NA	CASSQEGLTQYF	TGCGCCAGCAGCCAAGAAGGGCTTACGCAGTATTTT
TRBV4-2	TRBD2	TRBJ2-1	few	CASSQEVAGGPREQFF	TGTGCCAGCAGCCAAGAGGTAGCGGGGGGGCCCCGAGAGCAGTTCTTC
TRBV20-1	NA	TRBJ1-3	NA	CSARDVRRSSGNTIYF	TGCAGTGCTAGAGACGTCAGACGAAGCTCTGGAAACACCATATATTTT
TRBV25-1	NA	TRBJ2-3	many	CASGGTSGLDTQYF	TGTGCCAGCGGAGGGACATCGGGGTTGGATACGCAGTATTTT
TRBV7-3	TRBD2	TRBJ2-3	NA	CASSFQRGDLDTQYF	TGTGCCAGCAGCTTCCAGCGGGGGGATTTAGATACGCAGTATTTT
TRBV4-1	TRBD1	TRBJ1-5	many	CASSQPGQGTQPQHF	TGCGCCAGCAGCCAGCCGGGACAGGGGACTCAGCCCCAGCATTTT
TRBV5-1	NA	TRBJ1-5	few	CASSLAQGVQPQHF	TGCGCCAGCAGCTTGGCTCAAGGGGTTCAGCCCCAGCATTTT
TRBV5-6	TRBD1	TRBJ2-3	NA	CASSPATGGGADTQYF	TGTGCCAGCAGCCCGGCGACAGGGGGTGGTGCAGATACGCAGTATTTT
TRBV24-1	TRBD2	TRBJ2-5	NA	CATSDYLRGSQETQYF	TGTGCCACCAGTGATTATCTGCGGGGGTCCCAAGAGACCCAGTACTTC
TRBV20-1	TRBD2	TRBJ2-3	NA	CSANGLAGRTQYF	TGCAGTGCTAACGGACTAGCGGGGCGTACGCAGTATTTT
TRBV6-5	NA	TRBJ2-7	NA	CASGRYEQYF	TGTGCCAGCGGTAGGTACGAGCAGTACTTC
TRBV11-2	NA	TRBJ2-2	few	CASSLVSDTGELFF	TGTGCCAGCAGCTTAGTTTCAGACACCGGGGAGCTGTTTTTT
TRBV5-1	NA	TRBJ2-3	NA	CASSRRGSADTQYF	TGCGCCAGCAGCCGCCGGGGGAGCGCAGATACGCAGTATTTT
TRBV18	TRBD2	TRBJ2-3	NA	CASSPVERGNTDTQYF	TGTGCCAGCTCACCCGTCGAGCGGGGCAACACAGATACGCAGTATTTT
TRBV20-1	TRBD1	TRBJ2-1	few	CSAHGPGTGTGNEQFF	TGCAGTGCTCACGGCCCCGGGACAGGGACTGGCAATGAGCAGTTCTTC
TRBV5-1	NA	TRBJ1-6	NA	CASTVGGRSPLHF	TGCGCCAGCACCGTAGGGGGAAGATCACCCCTCCACTTT
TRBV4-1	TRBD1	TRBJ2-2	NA	CASSQPTGGWTGELFF	TGCGCCAGCAGCCAACCCACAGGGGGCTGGACCGGGGAGCTGTTTTTT
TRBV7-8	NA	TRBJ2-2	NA	CASSPQWGTGELFF	TGTGCCAGCAGCCCCCAATGGGGCACCGGGGAGCTGTTTTTT
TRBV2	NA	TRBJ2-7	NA	CASSEGPTYEQYF	TGTGCCAGCAGTGAAGGACCGACCTACGAGCAGTACTTC
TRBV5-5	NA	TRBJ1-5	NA	CASSLGGPDSNQPQHF	TGTGCCAGCAGCTTGGGGGGACCCGATAGCAATCAGCCCCAGCATTTT
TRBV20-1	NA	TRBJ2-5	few	CSAPAGRTQYF	TGCAGTGCCCCAGCAGGGCGGACCCAGTACTTC
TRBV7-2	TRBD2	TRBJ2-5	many	CASSFQAGEETQYF	TGTGCCAGCAGCTTTCAAGCGGGGGAAGAGACCCAGTACTTC
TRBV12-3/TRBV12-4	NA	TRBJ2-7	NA	CASSFRGNEQYF	TGTGCCAGCAGTTTCAGAGGGAACGAGCAGTACTTC
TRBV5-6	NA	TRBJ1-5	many	CASSLVGGRDQPQHF	TGTGCCAGCAGCTTGGTCGGGGGTCGGGATCAGCCCCAGCATTTT
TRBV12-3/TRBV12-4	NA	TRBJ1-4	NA	CASSLEGREEKLFF	TGTGCCAGCAGTTTGGAGGGGCGCGAAGAAAAACTGTTTTTT
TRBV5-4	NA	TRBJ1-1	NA	CASSNYREGAFF	TGTGCCAGCAGCAACTACAGGGAGGGAGCTTTCTTT
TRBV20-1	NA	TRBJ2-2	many	CSARDYRARGGELFF	TGCAGTGCTAGAGACTACAGGGCCCGGGGCGGGGAGCTGTTTTTT
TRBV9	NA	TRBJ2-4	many	CASSVGLAKNIQYF	TGTGCCAGCAGCGTAGGGTTAGCCAAAAACATTCAGTACTTC
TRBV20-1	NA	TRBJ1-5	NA	CSARARELQPQHF	TGCAGTGCTAGAGCAAGGGAGCTGCAGCCCCAGCATTTT
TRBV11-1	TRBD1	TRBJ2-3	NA	CASRPGTATSTDTQYF	TGTGCCAGCAGGCCTGGGACAGCTACTAGCACAGATACGCAGTATTTT
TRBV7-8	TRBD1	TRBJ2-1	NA	CASSLVGRTGDNEQFF	TGTGCCAGCAGCTTAGTGGGGCGGACAGGAGACAATGAGCAGTTCTTC
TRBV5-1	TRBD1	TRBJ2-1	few	CASSLVPPDRGLGEQFF	TGCGCCAGCAGCTTGGTGCCGCCGGACAGGGGGTTAGGTGAGCAGTTCTTC
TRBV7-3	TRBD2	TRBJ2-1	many	CASSLGFGFSGGEQFF	TGTGCCAGCAGCTTAGGATTCGGTTTTAGCGGGGGAGAGCAGTTCTTC
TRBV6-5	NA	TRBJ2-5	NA	CASSAFSGIQETQYF	TGTGCCAGCAGTGCTTTTAGCGGCATACAAGAGACCCAGTACTTC
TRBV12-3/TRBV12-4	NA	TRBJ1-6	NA	CASSPTGWNSPLHF	TGTGCCAGCAGTCCCACAGGGTGGAATTCACCCCTCCACTTT
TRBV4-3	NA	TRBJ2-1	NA	CASSQDQRRGNEQFF	TGCGCCAGCAGCCAAGATCAAAGGAGGGGCAATGAGCAGTTCTTC
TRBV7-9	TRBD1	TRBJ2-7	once	CAIRQHPPQGGGEQYF	TGTGCCATCAGACAACACCCCCCACAGGGGGGTGGCGAGCAGTACTTC
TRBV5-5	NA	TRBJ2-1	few	CASTGTLEPTYNEQFF	TGTGCCAGCACCGGAACCCTAGAACCAACCTACAATGAGCAGTTCTTC
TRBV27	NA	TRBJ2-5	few	CASSFTWMETQYF	TGTGCCAGCAGTTTCACGTGGATGGAGACCCAGTACTTC
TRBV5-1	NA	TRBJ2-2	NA	CASSLGRGPGELFF	TGCGCCAGCAGCTTGGGAAGGGGCCCCGGGGAGCTGTTTTTT
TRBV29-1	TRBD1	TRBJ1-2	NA	CSATGTGLDGYTF	TGCAGCGCAACGGGGACAGGGCTGGATGGCTACACCTTC
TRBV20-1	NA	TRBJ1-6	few	CSAREGRTLSNSPLHF	TGCAGTGCTAGAGAGGGCAGGACGCTGAGCAATTCACCCCTCCACTTT
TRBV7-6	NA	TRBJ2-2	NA	CASSLGAIQNTGELFF	TGTGCCAGCAGCTTAGGGGCCATCCAGAACACCGGGGAGCTGTTTTTT
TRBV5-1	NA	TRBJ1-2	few	CASSLGTGALSYGYTF	TGCGCCAGCAGCTTGGGTACGGGGGCCCTATCCTATGGCTACACCTTC
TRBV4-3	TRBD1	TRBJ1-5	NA	CASSQDGTDGQPQHF	TGCGCCAGCAGCCAGGACGGGACAGATGGTCAGCCCCAGCATTTT
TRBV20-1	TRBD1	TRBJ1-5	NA	CSAKIRGVGNQPQHF	TGCAGTGCTAAGATCAGGGGGGTCGGCAATCAGCCCCAGCATTTT
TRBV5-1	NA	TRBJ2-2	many	CASKSRGDTNTGELFF	TGCGCCAGCAAATCCAGGGGGGATACGAACACCGGGGAGCTGTTTTTT